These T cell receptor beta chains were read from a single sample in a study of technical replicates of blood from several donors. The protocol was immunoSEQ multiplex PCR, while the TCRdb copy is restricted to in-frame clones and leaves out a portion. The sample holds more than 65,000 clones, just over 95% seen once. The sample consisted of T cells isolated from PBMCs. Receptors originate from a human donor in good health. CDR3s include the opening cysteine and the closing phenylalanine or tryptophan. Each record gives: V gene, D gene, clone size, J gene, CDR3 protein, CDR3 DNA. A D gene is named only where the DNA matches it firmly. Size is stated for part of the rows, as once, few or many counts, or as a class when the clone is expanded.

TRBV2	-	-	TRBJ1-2	CASTTDTHYYGYTF	TGTGCCAGCACTACCGACACCCATTACTATGGCTACACCTTC
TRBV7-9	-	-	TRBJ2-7	CASSLPEALVTSLVEQYF	TGTGCCAGCAGCCTCCCGGAGGCTTTGGTGACGAGTCTTGTCGAGCAGTACTTC
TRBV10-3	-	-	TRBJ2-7	CATAGRISSYEQYF	TGTGCCACGGCGGGACGGATAAGCTCCTACGAGCAGTACTTC
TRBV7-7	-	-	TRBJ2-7	CASSLAGEYEQYF	TGTGCCAGCAGCTTAGCGGGAGAATACGAGCAGTACTTC
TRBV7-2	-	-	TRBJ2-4	CASSLNPIVNIQYF	TGTGCCAGCAGCTTAAATCCTATAGTAAACATTCAGTACTTC
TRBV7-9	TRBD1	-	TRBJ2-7	CASRHTGQGASYEQYF	TGTGCCAGCAGACATACTGGACAGGGGGCTTCCTACGAGCAGTACTTC
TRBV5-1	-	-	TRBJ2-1	CASSLAGKNQQFF	TGCGCCAGCAGCTTGGCAGGAAAAAATCAGCAGTTCTTC
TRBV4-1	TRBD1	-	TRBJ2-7	CASSQERGQGTYEQYF	TGCGCCAGCAGCCAAGAAAGAGGACAGGGAACCTACGAGCAGTACTTC
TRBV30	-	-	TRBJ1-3	CAATNSGNTIYF	TGTGCCGCAACAAACTCTGGAAACACCATATATTTT
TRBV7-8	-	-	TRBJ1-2	CASSLVLSYGYTF	TGTGCCAGCAGCTTAGTTCTTTCCTATGGCTACACCTTC
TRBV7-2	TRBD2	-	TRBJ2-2	CASSLKAGRAGELFF	TGTGCCAGCAGCTTAAAGGCGGGGAGGGCCGGGGAGCTGTTTTTT
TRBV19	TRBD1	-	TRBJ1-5	CASSILGTGVQPQHF	TGTGCCAGTAGTATCCTCGGGACAGGGGTTCAGCCCCAGCATTTT
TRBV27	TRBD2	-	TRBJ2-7	CASSYSGTPYEQYF	TGTGCCAGCAGTTATAGCGGGACCCCCTACGAGCAGTACTTC
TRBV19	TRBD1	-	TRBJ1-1	CASRHWDSSSSTEAFF	TGTGCCAGTAGGCACTGGGACAGCTCGAGCAGCACTGAAGCTTTCTTT
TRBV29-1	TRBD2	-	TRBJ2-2	CSVDAGGNTGELFF	TGCAGCGTTGATGCGGGGGGAAACACCGGGGAGCTGTTTTTT
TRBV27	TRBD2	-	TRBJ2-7	CVKAGGGAYEQYF	TGTGTAAAGGCGGGAGGGGGAGCCTACGAGCAGTACTTC
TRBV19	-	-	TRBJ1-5	CASEGTISNQPQHF	TGTGCCAGTGAGGGAACTATCAGCAATCAGCCCCAGCATTTT
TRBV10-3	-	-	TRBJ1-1	CAISVSDADLGGTEAFF	TGTGCCATCAGCGTCTCCGACGCGGATTTGGGAGGGACTGAAGCTTTCTTT
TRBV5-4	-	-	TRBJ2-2	CASSQGDTGELFF	TGTGCCAGCAGCCAAGGGGACACCGGGGAGCTGTTTTTT
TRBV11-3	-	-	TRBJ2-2	CASSSGQTNTGELFF	TGTGCCAGCAGCTCCGGACAGACTAACACCGGGGAGCTGTTTTTT
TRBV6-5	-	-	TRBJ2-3	CASSYGAGGTDTQYF	TGTGCCAGCAGTTATGGGGCAGGGGGGACAGATACGCAGTATTTT
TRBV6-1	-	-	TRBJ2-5	CASESSGQETQYF	TGTGCCAGCGAGAGCTCAGGGCAAGAGACCCAGTACTTC
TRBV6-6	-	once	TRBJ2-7	CASSGGAGNEQYF	TGTGCCAGCAGTGGAGGGGCAGGGAACGAGCAGTACTTC
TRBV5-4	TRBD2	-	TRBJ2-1	CASSFRFRSGGFEEFF	TGTGCCAGCAGCTTCCGGTTTAGGTCGGGAGGCTTCGAGGAATTCTTC
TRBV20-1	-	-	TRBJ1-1	CSAVQVEAFF	TGCAGTGCTGTTCAGGTTGAAGCTTTCTTT
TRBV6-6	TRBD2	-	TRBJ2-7	CASSRRAGTNEQYF	TGTGCCAGCAGCCGACGAGCGGGAACCAACGAGCAGTACTTC
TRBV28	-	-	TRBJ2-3	CASSSLGRETDTQYF	TGTGCCAGCAGTTCACTAGGTCGGGAGACAGATACGCAGTATTTT
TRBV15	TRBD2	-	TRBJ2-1	CATSTRLGGSVNEQFF	TGTGCCACCAGCACACGCCTAGGCGGGAGCGTCAATGAGCAGTTCTTC
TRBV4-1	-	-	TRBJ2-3	CASSQGLLIFTDTQYF	TGCGCCAGCAGCCAAGGACTCCTGATATTCACAGATACGCAGTATTTT
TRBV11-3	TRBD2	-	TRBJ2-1	CASSLGGGSHNEQFF	TGTGCCAGCAGCTTAGGCGGCGGGAGTCACAATGAGCAGTTCTTC
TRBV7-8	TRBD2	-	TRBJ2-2	CASSRAGLALTGELFF	TGTGCCAGCAGCCGCGCGGGACTAGCGCTCACCGGGGAGCTGTTTTTT
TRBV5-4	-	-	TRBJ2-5	CASSLVTGLVQNF	TGTGCCAGCAGCTTGGTGACAGGCCTGGTTCAAAACTTC
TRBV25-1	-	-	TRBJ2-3	CASEGGFRGLQGDTQYF	TGTGCCAGCGAGGGGGGTTTTAGGGGATTACAGGGGGATACGCAGTATTTT
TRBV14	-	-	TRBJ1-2	CAIRTENNYGYTF	TGTGCCATCAGGACAGAGAATAACTATGGCTACACCTTC
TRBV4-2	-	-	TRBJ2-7	CASSQPHLAYTYEQYF	TGTGCCAGCAGCCAGCCCCACCTAGCGTACACCTACGAGCAGTACTTC
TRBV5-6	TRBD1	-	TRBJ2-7	CASSFGTESSYEQYF	TGTGCCAGCAGCTTCGGGACAGAGAGCTCCTACGAGCAGTACTTC
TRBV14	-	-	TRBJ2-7	CASSSYRDEQYF	TGTGCCAGCAGCTCGTACAGGGACGAGCAGTACTTC
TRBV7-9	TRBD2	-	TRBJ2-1	CASSTGLVEGSEQFF	TGTGCCAGCAGCACGGGACTAGTGGAAGGGAGTGAGCAGTTCTTC
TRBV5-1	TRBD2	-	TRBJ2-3	CASSLGGRADTQYF	TGCGCCAGCAGCTTGGGTGGGAGGGCAGATACGCAGTATTTT
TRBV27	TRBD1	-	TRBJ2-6	CASSASGTGFSGANVLTF	TGTGCCAGCAGTGCCTCCGGGACAGGGTTTTCTGGGGCCAACGTCCTGACTTTC